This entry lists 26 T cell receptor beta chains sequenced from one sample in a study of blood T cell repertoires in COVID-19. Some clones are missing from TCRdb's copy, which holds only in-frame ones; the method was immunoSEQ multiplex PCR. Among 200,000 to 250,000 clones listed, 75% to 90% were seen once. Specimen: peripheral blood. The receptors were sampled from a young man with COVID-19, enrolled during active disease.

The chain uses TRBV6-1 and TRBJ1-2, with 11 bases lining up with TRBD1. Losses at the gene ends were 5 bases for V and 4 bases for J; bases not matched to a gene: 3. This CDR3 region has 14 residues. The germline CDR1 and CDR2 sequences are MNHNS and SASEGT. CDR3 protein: CASSPGTGGYGYTF. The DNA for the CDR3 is TGTGCCAGCAGTCCCGGGACAGGGGGCTATGGCTACACCTTC.

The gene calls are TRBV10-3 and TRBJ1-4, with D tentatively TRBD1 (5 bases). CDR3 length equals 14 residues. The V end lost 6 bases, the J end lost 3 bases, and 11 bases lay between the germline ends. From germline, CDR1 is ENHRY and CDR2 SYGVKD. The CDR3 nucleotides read TGTGCCATCAGCCCGGGACTTCCTAATGAAAAACTGTTTTTT. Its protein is CAISPGLPNEKLFF.

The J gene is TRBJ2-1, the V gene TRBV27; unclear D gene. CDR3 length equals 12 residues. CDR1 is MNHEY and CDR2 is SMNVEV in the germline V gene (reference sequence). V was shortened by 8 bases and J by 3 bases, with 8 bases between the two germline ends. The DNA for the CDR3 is TGTGCCAGCGGCAGACACTACAATGAGCAGTTCTTC. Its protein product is CASGRHYNEQFF.

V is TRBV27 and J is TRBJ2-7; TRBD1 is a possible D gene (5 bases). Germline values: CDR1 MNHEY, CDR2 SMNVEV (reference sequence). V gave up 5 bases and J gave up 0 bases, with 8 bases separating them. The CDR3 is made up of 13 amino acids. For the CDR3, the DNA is TGTGCCAGCAGTGGTGGGGCCTCCTACGAGCAGTACTTC. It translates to CASSGGASYEQYF.

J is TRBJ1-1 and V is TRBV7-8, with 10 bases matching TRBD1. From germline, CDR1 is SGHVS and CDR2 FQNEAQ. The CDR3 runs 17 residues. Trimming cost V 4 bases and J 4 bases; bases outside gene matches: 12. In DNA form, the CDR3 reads TGTGCCAGCAGCTCTCACGGGGGACAGGGGATTGGCACTGAAGCTTTCTTT. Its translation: CASSSHGGQGIGTEAFF.

The CDR3 protein is CASSLQAGPYNEQFF. The CDR3 nucleotides read TGTGCCAGCAGTTTACAAGCGGGACCCTACAATGAGCAGTTCTTC. V gene TRBV28 combines with J gene TRBJ2-1, with 7 nucleotides matching TRBD2. CDR1 and CDR2 from the germline V gene are MDHEN and SYDVKM. The CDR3 is 15 residues long. V shed 2 bases and J 2 bases; nucleotides not matched to a gene: 3.

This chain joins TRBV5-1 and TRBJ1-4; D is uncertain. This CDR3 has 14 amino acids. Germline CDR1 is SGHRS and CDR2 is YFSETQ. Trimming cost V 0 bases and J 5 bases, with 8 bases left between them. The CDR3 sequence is CASSLGGYNEKLFF. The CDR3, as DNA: TGCGCCAGCAGCTTGGGAGGGTACAATGAAAAACTGTTTTTT.

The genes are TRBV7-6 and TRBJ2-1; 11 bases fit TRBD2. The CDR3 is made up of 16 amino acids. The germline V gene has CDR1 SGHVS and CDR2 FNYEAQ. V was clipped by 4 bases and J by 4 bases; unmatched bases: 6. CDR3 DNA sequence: TGTGCCAGCAGCTCCCGATGGACTAGCGGGTACAATGAGCAGTTCTTC. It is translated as CASSSRWTSGYNEQFF.

CDR3 loop: CASREPGQTLYTF. In DNA form, the CDR3 reads TGTGCCAGCAGGGAGCCGGGACAGACCCTTTACACCTTC. The chain employs TRBV6-5 and TRBJ1-2; TRBD1 matches at 7 bases. The length of the CDR3 is 13 residues. After removal of 6 bases from V and 11 bases from J, the junction contained 12 bases not matched to a gene. Germline V gene sequence: CDR1 MNHEY, CDR2 SVGAGI.

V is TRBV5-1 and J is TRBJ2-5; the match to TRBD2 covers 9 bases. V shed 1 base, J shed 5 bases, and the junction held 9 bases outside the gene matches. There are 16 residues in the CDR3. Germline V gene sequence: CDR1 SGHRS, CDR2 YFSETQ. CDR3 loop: CASSLRRGRAGETQYF. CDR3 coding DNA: TGCGCCAGCAGCTTGCGGCGCGGGAGGGCCGGGGAGACCCAGTACTTC.

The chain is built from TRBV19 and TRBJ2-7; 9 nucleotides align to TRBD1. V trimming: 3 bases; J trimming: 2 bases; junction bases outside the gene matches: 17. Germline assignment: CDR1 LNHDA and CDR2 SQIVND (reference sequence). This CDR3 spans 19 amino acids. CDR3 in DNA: TGTGCCAGTAGTATTCCCCCCTACCGGGACAGGGATATCCCCTACGAGCAGTACTTC. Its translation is CASSIPPYRDRDIPYEQYF.

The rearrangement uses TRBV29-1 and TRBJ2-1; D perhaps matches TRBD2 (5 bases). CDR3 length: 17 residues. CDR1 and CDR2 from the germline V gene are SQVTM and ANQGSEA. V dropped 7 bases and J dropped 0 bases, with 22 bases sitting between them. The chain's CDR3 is CSAPGESDWSSYNEQFF. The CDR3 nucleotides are TGCAGCGCCCCCGGGGAATCGGACTGGAGCTCCTACAATGAGCAGTTCTTC.

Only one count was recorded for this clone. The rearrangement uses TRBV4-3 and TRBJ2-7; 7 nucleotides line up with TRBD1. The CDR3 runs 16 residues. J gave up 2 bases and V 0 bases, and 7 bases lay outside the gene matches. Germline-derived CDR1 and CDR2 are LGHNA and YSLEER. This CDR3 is CASSQDQTGNPYEQYF. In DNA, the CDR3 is TGCGCCAGCAGCCAAGATCAGACAGGGAATCCCTACGAGCAGTACTTC.

DNA of the CDR3: TGTGCCAGCACCCGGGGGCGGGGGGGAAACAATGAGCAGTTCTTC. This sequence encodes CASTRGRGGNNEQFF. This chain links TRBV6-5 with TRBJ2-1; 9 nucleotides align to TRBD2. CDR1 MNHEY and CDR2 SVGAGI come from the germline V gene. The J segment lost 5 bases and the V segment lost 7 bases, leaving 9 bases of the junction unmatched. This CDR3 region has 15 residues.

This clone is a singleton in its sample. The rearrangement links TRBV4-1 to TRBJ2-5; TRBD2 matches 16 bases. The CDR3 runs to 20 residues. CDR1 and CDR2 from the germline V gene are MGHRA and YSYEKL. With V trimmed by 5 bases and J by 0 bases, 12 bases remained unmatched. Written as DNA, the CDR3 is TGCGCCAGCAGCTTTCCGCGCCCGGGACTAGCGGGAGGGCACCAAGAGACCCAGTACTTC. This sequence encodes CASSFPRPGLAGGHQETQYF.

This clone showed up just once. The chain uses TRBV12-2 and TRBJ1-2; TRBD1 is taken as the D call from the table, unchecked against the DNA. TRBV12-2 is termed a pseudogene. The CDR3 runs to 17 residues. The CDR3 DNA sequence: TGTGCAAGTCGCTTAGTCGACAAAGGGGGCGCGAGATATGGCTACACCTTC. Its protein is CASRLVDKGGARYGYTF.

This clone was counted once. The CDR3 region is CASSPSAGNQPQHF. DNA for the CDR3: TGTGCCAGCTCACCCTCGGCGGGCAATCAGCCCCAGCATTTT. V is TRBV18 and J is TRBJ1-5, with D uncertain. CDR1 and CDR2 from the germline V gene are KGHSH and LQKENI. The CDR3 has 14 residues. The V end was cut by 3 bases, the J end by 2 bases, with 8 bases between.

The CDR3 protein is CAIGQGAQGNEKLFF. Here the CDR3 DNA reads TGTGCCATCGGGCAGGGGGCGCAGGGTAATGAAAAACTGTTTTTT. The chain couples TRBV10-3 to TRBJ1-4; 8 bases map to TRBD1. Germline V gives CDR1 ENHRY, CDR2 SYGVKD. Germline trimming cut 8 bases from V and 4 bases from J; bases unmatched to any gene: 9. The CDR3 contains 15 residues.

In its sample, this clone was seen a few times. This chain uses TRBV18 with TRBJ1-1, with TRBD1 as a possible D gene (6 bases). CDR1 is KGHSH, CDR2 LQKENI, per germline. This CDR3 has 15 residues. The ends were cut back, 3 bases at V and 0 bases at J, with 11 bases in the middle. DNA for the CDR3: TGTGCCAGCTCACCCAGGACAGAAATGAACACTGAAGCTTTCTTT. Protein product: CASSPRTEMNTEAFF.

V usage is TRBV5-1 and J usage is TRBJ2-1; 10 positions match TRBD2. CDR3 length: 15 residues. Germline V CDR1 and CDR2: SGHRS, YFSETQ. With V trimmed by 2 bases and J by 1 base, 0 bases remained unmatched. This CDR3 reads CASSLLAGSYNEQFF. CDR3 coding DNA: TGCGCCAGCAGCTTACTAGCGGGGTCCTACAATGAGCAGTTCTTC.

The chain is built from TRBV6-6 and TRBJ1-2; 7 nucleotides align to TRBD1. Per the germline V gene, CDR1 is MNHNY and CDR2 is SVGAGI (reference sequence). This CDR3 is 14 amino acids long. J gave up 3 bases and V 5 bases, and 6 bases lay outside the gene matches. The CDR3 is CASSLQGPDYGYTF. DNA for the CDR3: TGTGCCAGCAGTCTACAGGGGCCGGACTATGGCTACACCTTC.

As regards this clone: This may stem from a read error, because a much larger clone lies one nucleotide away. The DNA of the CDR3 is TGTGCCAGTAGTATTGGGGGGGGGCTCACAGATACGCAGTATTTT. Its translation is CASSIGGGLTDTQYF. This chain links TRBV19 with TRBJ2-3, with D possibly TRBD2 on 7 matching bases. The CDR3 is made up of 15 amino acids. V shed 3 bases and J shed 2 bases, with 12 bases lying between them. Per germline, CDR1 LNHDA and CDR2 SQIVND (reference sequence). Supplemented by reference TRBV19 and TRBJ2-3, the full variable domain reads DGGITQSPKYLFRKEGQNVTLSCEQNLNHDAMYWYRQDPGQGLRLIYYSQIVNDFQKGDIAEGYSVSREKKESFPLTVTSAQKNPTAFYLCASSIGGGLTDTQYFGPGTRLTVL.

The CDR3 nucleotides read TGCGCCAGCAGCTTGGGTGAAGGAGATAGCAATCAGCCCCAGCATTTT. This encodes CASSLGEGDSNQPQHF. This chain connects TRBV5-1 to TRBJ1-5; D is ambiguous. This CDR3 spans 16 amino acids. Germline assignment: CDR1 SGHRS and CDR2 YFSETQ. Trimming cost V 0 bases and J 0 bases, with 10 bases left between them.

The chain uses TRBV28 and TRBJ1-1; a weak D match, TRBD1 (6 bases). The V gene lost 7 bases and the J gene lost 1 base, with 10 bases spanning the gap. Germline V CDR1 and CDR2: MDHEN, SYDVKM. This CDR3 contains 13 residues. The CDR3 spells CASKGDKNTEAFF. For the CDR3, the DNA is TGTGCCAGCAAGGGGGATAAGAACACTGAAGCTTTCTTT.

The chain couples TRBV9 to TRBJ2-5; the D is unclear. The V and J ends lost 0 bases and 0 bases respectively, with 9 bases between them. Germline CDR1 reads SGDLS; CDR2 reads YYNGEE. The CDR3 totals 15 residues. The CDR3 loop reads CASSVGVSHQETQYF. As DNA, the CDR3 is TGTGCCAGCAGCGTAGGGGTTAGCCACCAAGAGACCCAGTACTTC.

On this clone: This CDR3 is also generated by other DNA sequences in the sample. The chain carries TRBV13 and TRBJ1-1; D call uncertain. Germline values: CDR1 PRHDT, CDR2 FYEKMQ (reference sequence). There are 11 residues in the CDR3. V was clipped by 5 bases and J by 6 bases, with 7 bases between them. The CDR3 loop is CASSREAEAFF. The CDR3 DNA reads TGTGCCAGCAGCCGGGAGGCTGAAGCTTTCTTT. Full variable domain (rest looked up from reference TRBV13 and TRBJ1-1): AAGVIQSPRHLIKEKRETATLKCYPIPRHDTVYWYQQGPGQDPQFLISFYEKMQSDKGSIPDRFSAQQFSDYHSELNMSSLELGDSALYFCASSREAEAFFGQGTRLTVV.